These 7 T cell receptor beta chains were all obtained from the same sample, sequenced in a study of shared clonotypes between healthy human individuals. Clones were sequenced by immunoSEQ multiplex PCR, and TCRdb holds only the in-frame ones, with some missing. The data hold about 2 million clones, with just under 95% observed a single time. Cells designated naive CD8 were CD45RO-negative and were positively selected for CCR7, with terminally differentiated effector memory CD45RA+ cells excluded. Material: naive CD8+ T cells sorted from blood. Receptor source: a man younger than 30 in good health.

The chain recombines TRBV7-9 with TRBJ2-1; 8 bases agree with TRBD1. CDR1 is SEHNR and CDR2 is FQNEAQ in the germline V gene (reference sequence). V trimming: 5 bases; J trimming: 2 bases; junction bases outside the gene matches: 5. The CDR3 is 15 residues long. Here the CDR3 DNA reads TGTGCCAGCAGCCCCGGACAGGGAACCTACAATGAGCAGTTCTTC. Amino acids: CASSPGQGTYNEQFF.

The chain uses TRBV5-4 and TRBJ2-7; D is unclear. CDR3 size: 11 residues. V lost 4 bases to trimming and J lost 4 bases, with 6 bases between them. Germline assignment: CDR1 SGHNT and CDR2 YYREEE (reference sequence). The CDR3 nucleotides read TGTGCCAGCAGCAACCTGTACGAGCAGTACTTC. It encodes CASSNLYEQYF.

This chain joins TRBV7-8 and TRBJ2-7, with TRBD2 matching 9 bases. V lost 2 bases to trimming and J lost 0 bases; unmatched junction nucleotides: 11. The CDR3 is made up of 18 amino acids. Germline-derived CDR1 and CDR2 are SGHVS and FQNEAQ. For the CDR3, the DNA is TGTGCCAGCAGCTTACTACCTAGCGGGGAGCCGATCTCCTACGAGCAGTACTTC. It yields the protein CASSLLPSGEPISYEQYF.

Note on this clone: This same CDR3 is encoded by further DNA sequences in the sample. V is TRBV6-5 and J is TRBJ2-5; no definite D call. The CDR3 spans 14 residues. Germline V gene data show CDR1 as MNHEY and CDR2 as SVGAGI. With 0 bases removed from V and 2 bases from J, the gap between germline ends came to 7 bases. The CDR3 bases are TGTGCCAGCAGTTACTCAGACGGACAAGAGACCCAGTACTTC. Translated: CASSYSDGQETQYF.

This clone is a singleton in its sample. The chain recombines TRBV28 with TRBJ1-2, with a weak D call TRBD1 (6 bases). The CDR3 runs 16 residues. Germline lookup yields CDR1 MDHEN and CDR2 SYDVKM. The V and J ends lost 8 bases and 4 bases respectively, with 23 bases between them. CDR3 DNA sequence: TGTGCCAGCTCCACCCCGAGGGAGGGGGGGAGCTATGGCTACACCTTC. Translated, it gives CASSTPREGGSYGYTF.

The chain combines TRBV15 with TRBJ2-3; 8 nucleotides align to TRBD2. The germline V gene encodes CDR1 LNHNV and CDR2 YYDKDF (reference sequence). The CDR3 is 15 residues long. Trimming cost V 0 bases and J 6 bases; bases outside gene matches: 5. The CDR3 spells CATSREGTRRDTQYF. CDR3 in DNA: TGTGCCACCAGCAGAGAGGGGACTAGGCGTGATACGCAGTATTTT.

The chain recombines TRBV9 with TRBJ1-1; D gene uncertain. V lost 4 bases to trimming and J lost 1 base, with 14 bases between them. The CDR3 is 15 residues long. Germline V gene data show CDR1 as SGDLS and CDR2 as YYNGEE. The CDR3 region is CASSPVAGRNTEAFF. The CDR3 DNA follows: TGTGCCAGCAGCCCAGTGGCGGGGAGGAACACTGAAGCTTTCTTT.